This T cell receptor beta chain is from a study of cytomegalovirus exposure and HLA in healthy donors. Study results and caveats: Later, an analysis showed that TCR beta chains associated with HLA were more clonally expanded than others that were equally common.

It was with 60 Vbeta and 13 Jbeta primers that the PCR ran. Here immunoSEQ multiplex PCR was the method, and the copy in TCRdb shows in-frame clones only, minus some. This sample has approximately 87,000 clones, with roughly 86% found just once. Everyone who donated was a healthy bone marrow donor. Unmatched junction bases numbered 11, after V lost 2 bases and J lost 5 bases. The CDR3 has 16 amino acids. Germline values: CDR1 KGHSY, CDR2 FQNENV. About this clone: Antigen unknown.

The TCR was taken from a woman aged 18-29 years in good health and CMV-seropositive. The sequenced sample consisted of PBMCs. The chain links TRBV16 to TRBJ1-2; 7 nucleotides align to TRBD1. CDR3 protein: CASSQIKGGGPYGYTF. In DNA, the CDR3 is TGTGCCAGCAGCCAAATCAAAGGGGGCGGGCCTTATGGCTACACCTTC.